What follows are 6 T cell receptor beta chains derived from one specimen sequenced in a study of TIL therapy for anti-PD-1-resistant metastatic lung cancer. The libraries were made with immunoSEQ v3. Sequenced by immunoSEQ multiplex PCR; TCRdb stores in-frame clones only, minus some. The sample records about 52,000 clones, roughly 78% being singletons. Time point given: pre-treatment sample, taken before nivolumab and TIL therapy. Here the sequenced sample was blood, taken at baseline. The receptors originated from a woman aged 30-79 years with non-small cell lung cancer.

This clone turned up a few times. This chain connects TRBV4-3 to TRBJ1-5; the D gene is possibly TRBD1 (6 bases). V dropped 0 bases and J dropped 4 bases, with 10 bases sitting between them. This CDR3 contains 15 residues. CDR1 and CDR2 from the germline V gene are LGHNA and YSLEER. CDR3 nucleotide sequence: TGCGCCAGCAGCCAAGATGGGGACAATAATCAGCCCCAGCATTTT. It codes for CASSQDGDNNQPQHF.

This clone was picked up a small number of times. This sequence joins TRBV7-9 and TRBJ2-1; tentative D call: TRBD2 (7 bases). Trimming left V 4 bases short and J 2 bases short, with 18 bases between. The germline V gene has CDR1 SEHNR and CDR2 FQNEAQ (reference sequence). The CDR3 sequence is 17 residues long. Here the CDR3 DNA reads TGTGCCAGCAGCTCCCAGACGGGGGGCCCGACCTACAATGAGCAGTTCTTC. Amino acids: CASSSQTGGPTYNEQFF.

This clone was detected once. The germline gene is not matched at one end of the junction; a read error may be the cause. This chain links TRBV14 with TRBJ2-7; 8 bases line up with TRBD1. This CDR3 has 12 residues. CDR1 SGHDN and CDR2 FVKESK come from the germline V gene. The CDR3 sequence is CASGQGAYEQYF. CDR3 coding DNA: TGTGCCAGCGGCCAGGGGGCGTACGAGCAGTACTTC.

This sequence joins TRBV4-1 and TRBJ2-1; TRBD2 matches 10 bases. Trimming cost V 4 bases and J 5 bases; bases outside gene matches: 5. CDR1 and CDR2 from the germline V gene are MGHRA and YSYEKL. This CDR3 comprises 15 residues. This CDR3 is CASSPASGGHNEQFF. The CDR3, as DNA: TGCGCCAGCAGCCCGGCTAGCGGGGGCCACAATGAGCAGTTCTTC.

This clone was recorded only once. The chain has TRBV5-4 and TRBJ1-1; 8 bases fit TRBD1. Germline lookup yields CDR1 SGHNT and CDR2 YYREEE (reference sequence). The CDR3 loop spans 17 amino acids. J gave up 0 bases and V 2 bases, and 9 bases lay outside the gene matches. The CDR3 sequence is CASSFRTGRIMNTEAFF. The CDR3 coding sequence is TGTGCCAGCAGCTTTCGGACAGGGCGAATTATGAACACTGAAGCTTTCTTT.

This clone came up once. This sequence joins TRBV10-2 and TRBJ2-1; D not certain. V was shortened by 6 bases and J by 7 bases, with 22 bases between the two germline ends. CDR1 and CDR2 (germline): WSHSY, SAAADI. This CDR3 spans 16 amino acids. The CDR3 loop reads CASSANGPGSGNEQFF. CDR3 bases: TGCGCCAGCAGCGCGAACGGTCCCGGGTCTGGGAATGAGCAGTTCTTC.